The text below deals with one T cell receptor (beta chain). Its target is not known. Germline values: CDR1 SGHKS, CDR2 YYEKEE (reference sequence). CDR3 length equals 15 residues. V was pared by 7 bases and J by 4 bases, with 15 bases between. 13 Jbeta primers and 60 Vbeta primers were used for the PCR. Method: immunoSEQ multiplex PCR; TCRdb's copy keeps in-frame clones and lacks some. The repertoire holds over 150,000 clones, approximately 80% seen once, with about 2.6% in the top ten. The sample originates from a study of cytomegalovirus exposure and HLA in healthy donors. Study observations and caveats: Reported results showed that the classifier diagnosed cytomegalovirus status with high specificity and sensitivity. Analyses of presence/absence relied on an assumption of roughly uniform sequencing depth across donors. In vitro assays verified that a few CMV-associated chains recognized CMV antigens specifically.

V usage is TRBV5-5 and J usage is TRBJ2-6; tentatively, D is TRBD1 (6 bases). The sequenced sample was PBMCs. The TCR was taken from a woman in her 40s in good health and CMV-seropositive. The CDR3 coding sequence is TGTGCCAGCGCGAGGCTGGGGGCGGGGGCCAACGTCCTGACTTTC. Amino acids: CASARLGAGANVLTF.